The sample holds many counts of the clone carrying this T cell receptor (beta chain). Its cognate antigen is unknown. TCRdb passed the 5' RACE reads through MiXCR, listing each CDR3 protein once. The repertoire holds about 630,000 distinct CDR3 sequences, roughly an eighth seen once, with about 15% in the top ten. The data are from a study of T cells after yellow fever vaccination. Regarding the study as a whole: Contamination by abundant bulk-population clonotypes could be present in FACS-sorted repertoires.

The CDR3 has 16 residues. CDR1 and CDR2 (germline): LGHNA, YNFKEQ. Trimming cost V 10 bases and J 4 bases; bases outside gene matches: 14. V is TRBV4-2 and J is TRBJ2-3; the match to TRBD2 covers 10 bases. This material consisted of PBMCs, taken on the day of the yellow fever booster vaccination. The receptor was isolated from a man aged 30-40 years who received the YFV17D yellow fever vaccine. As DNA, the CDR3 is TGTGCCACGGGGCTAGCGGGAGTGGCCGGCGCAGATACGCAGTATTTT. Protein product: CATGLAGVAGADTQYF.